This is a list of T cell receptor beta chains from one sample in a study of cytomegalovirus exposure and HLA in healthy donors. The table came from immunoSEQ multiplex PCR; TCRdb's copy has only in-frame clones and leaves some out. Of approximately 190,000 clones listed, 80% to 90% were seen once; the top ten hold 1% to 1.5%. Sequencing was done on a sample of PBMCs. All receptors come from a man aged 30 to 45 in good health and CMV-seronegative. The CDR3 runs from the conserved cysteine through the conserved F or W. The D gene is left open where the match is weak. Size is omitted from some rows. Given values are once, few, many or a class for expanded clones.

j_call: TRBJ2-7; v_call: TRBV4-2; clone_size: -; d_call: TRBD1; cdr3_aa: CASSQGQGPSYEQYF; cdr3_nt: TGTGCCAGCAGCCAGGGACAGGGTCCCTCCTACGAGCAGTACTTC
j_call: TRBJ2-7; v_call: TRBV4-1; clone_size: few; d_call: TRBD2; cdr3_aa: CASSLTSAYEQYF; cdr3_nt: TGCGCCAGCAGCCTGACTAGCGCCTACGAGCAGTACTTC
j_call: TRBJ2-1; v_call: TRBV19; clone_size: -; d_call: TRBD2; cdr3_aa: CASSKTSGAPYNEQFF; cdr3_nt: TGTGCCAGTAGTAAGACTAGCGGGGCGCCCTACAATGAGCAGTTCTTC
j_call: TRBJ2-7; v_call: TRBV19; clone_size: -; d_call: -; cdr3_aa: CASSIGRGSAYEQYF; cdr3_nt: TGTGCCAGTAGTATAGGCCGGGGTTCTGCCTACGAGCAGTACTTC
j_call: TRBJ1-1; v_call: TRBV6-1; clone_size: -; d_call: -; cdr3_aa: CASSEVIVGTYSFF; cdr3_nt: TGTGCCAGCAGTGAAGTAATTGTAGGGACTTACTCTTTCTTT
j_call: TRBJ1-4; v_call: TRBV29-1; clone_size: -; d_call: -; cdr3_aa: CSVGGIGHEKLFF; cdr3_nt: TGCAGCGTTGGCGGGATAGGGCATGAAAAACTGTTTTTT
j_call: TRBJ1-2; v_call: TRBV28; clone_size: once; d_call: -; cdr3_aa: CASSLAGVGFGYTF; cdr3_nt: TGTGCCAGCAGTTTGGCCGGGGTAGGGTTTGGCTACACCTTC
j_call: TRBJ1-3; v_call: TRBV27; clone_size: -; d_call: TRBD1; cdr3_aa: CASRRQGSGNTIYF; cdr3_nt: TGTGCCAGCAGAAGACAGGGTAGTGGAAACACCATATATTTT
j_call: TRBJ1-1; v_call: TRBV28; clone_size: -; d_call: -; cdr3_aa: CASTFTDSPEAFF; cdr3_nt: TGTGCCAGCACCTTCACGGACAGTCCGGAGGCTTTCTTT
j_call: TRBJ2-1; v_call: TRBV7-2; clone_size: -; d_call: TRBD2; cdr3_aa: CASSLVAGVRNEQFF; cdr3_nt: TGTGCCAGCAGCTTAGTAGCGGGAGTTAGGAATGAGCAGTTCTTC
j_call: TRBJ1-5; v_call: TRBV6-5; clone_size: -; d_call: -; cdr3_aa: CATKGEGNQPQHF; cdr3_nt: TGTGCCACCAAAGGGGAGGGCAATCAGCCCCAGCATTTT
j_call: TRBJ1-6; v_call: TRBV5-1; clone_size: few; d_call: -; cdr3_aa: CASSLVGLRESSPLHF; cdr3_nt: TGCGCCAGCAGCTTGGTCGGACTAAGAGAGAGTTCACCCCTCCACTTT
j_call: TRBJ2-7; v_call: TRBV18; clone_size: -; d_call: TRBD1; cdr3_aa: CASSLDRGYEQYF; cdr3_nt: TGTGCCAGCTCACTAGACAGGGGCTACGAGCAGTACTTC